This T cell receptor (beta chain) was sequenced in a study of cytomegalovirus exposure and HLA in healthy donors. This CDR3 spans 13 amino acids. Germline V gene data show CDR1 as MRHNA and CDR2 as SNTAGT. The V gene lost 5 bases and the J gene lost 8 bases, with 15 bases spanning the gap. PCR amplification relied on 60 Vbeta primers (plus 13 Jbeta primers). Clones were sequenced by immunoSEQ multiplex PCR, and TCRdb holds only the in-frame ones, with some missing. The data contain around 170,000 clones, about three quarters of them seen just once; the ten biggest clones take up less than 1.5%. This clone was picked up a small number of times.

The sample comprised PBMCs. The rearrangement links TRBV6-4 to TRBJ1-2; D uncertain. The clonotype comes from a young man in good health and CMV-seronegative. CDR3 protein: CASSPTGIEGYTF. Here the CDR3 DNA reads TGTGCCAGCAGTCCAACGGGGATAGAGGGCTACACCTTC.